This T cell receptor beta chain was found in a study of cytomegalovirus exposure and HLA in healthy donors. Study-level results: Cytomegalovirus status was reportedly diagnosed by the classifier with high sensitivity and specificity. Investigators reported fewer than 200 TCR beta chains as tied to cytomegalovirus. Information on immune exposure was restricted to one variable (CMV serostatus).

This CDR3 is built from 15 residues. V lost 2 bases to trimming and J lost 0 bases; unmatched junction nucleotides: 4. The V gene's germline CDR1 is SGHRS and CDR2 YFSETQ. Researchers ran the PCR with 60 Vbeta and 13 Jbeta primers. The repertoire was sequenced with immunoSEQ multiplex PCR; TCRdb's copy has only in-frame clones and lacks some. The sample contains 170,000 or so clones, approximately 78% of which appear only once. In its sample, this clone was seen a few times. As yet, its antigen is unknown. This chain uses TRBV5-1 with TRBJ1-1, with 7 positions matching TRBD1. The source of this sequence is a woman in her forties or fifties in good health and CMV-seropositive. The source material was PBMCs. The CDR3 protein is CASSLRGGMNTEAFF. The CDR3 DNA follows: TGCGCCAGCAGCTTAAGAGGGGGCATGAACACTGAAGCTTTCTTT.